The 18 T cell receptor beta chains reported below all come from one sample, sequenced in a study of response to subunit inactivated influenza vaccine. TCRdb re-derived calls from the RT-PCR reads in MiXCR, one entry per CDR3 protein. Here the sample spans 560,000 or so distinct CDR3 sequences, less than 10% being singletons. The source material was PBMCs from blood, sampled around 25 months after vaccination. These receptors were taken from a man aged 45 to 70 who received an inactivated influenza vaccine.

This clonotype has only a few counts. The rearrangement links TRBV2 to TRBJ1-3; D is unresolved. The germline gives CDR1 SNHLY, CDR2 FYNNEI. This CDR3 spans 14 amino acids. V lost 6 bases to trimming and J lost 2 bases, with 11 bases between them. CDR3: CASSQNLAGNTIYF. The CDR3 DNA sequence: TGTGCCAGCAGCCAGAACCTCGCTGGAAACACCATATATTTT.

This clonotype was seen once. The chain recombines TRBV7-2 with TRBJ1-4; D is possibly TRBD1 (5 bases). Germline loops: CDR1 SGHTA, CDR2 FQGNSA. V was trimmed by 1 base and J by 7 bases, leaving 13 bases between them. CDR3 length equals 15 residues. The CDR3 sequence: CASSLGIRGAEKLFF. The CDR3 nucleotides are TGTGCCAGCAGCTTAGGCATTAGGGGTGCTGAAAAACTGTTTTTT.

This clonotype occurred a few times. The rearrangement uses TRBV11-2 and TRBJ2-5; the match to TRBD2 covers 9 bases. CDR1 and CDR2 from the germline V gene are SGHAT and FQNNGV. This CDR3 has 16 amino acids. J gave up 2 bases and V 1 base, and 5 bases lay outside the gene matches. The CDR3 DNA reads TGTGCCAGCAGCTTAGTACGCCTAGCGGGGCAAGAGACCCAGTACTTC. This translates into CASSLVRLAGQETQYF.

Only a few counts were recorded for this clonotype. The V call is TRBV5-1, the J call TRBJ2-3; D possibly corresponds to TRBD2 (6 bases). V was clipped by 6 bases and J by 5 bases, with 7 bases between them. The CDR3 is 11 amino acids. The germline gives CDR1 SGHRS, CDR2 YFSETQ. The CDR3 loop reads CASMGGDTQYF. CDR3 sequence (DNA): TGCGCCAGCATGGGGGGAGATACGCAGTATTTT.

This clonotype has just a few counts. The rearrangement uses TRBV9 and TRBJ1-6; D perhaps matches TRBD1 (5 bases). The V gene lost 0 bases and the J gene lost 13 bases, with 17 bases spanning the gap. The CDR3 runs 15 residues. The germline V gene has CDR1 SGDLS and CDR2 YYNGEE. The CDR3 DNA follows: TGTGCCAGCAGCGTAGACGGGACCGCCATTGATCCCCTCCACTTT. Its translation is CASSVDGTAIDPLHF.

Points on this clonotype: The junction does not match germline at one end; this may be a read error. V and J are TRBV24-1 and TRBJ2-1, with 14 bases identical to TRBD2. The CDR3 sequence is 17 residues long. Germline CDR1 KGHDR, CDR2 SFDVKD. CDR3 sequence (DNA): TGTGCCACCAGTGACCCCGGACTAGCGGGAGGAGTCGATGAGCAGCTCTTC. Residues: CATSDPGLAGGVDEQLF.

The gene calls are TRBV4-1 and TRBJ1-6, with TRBD1 matching 10 bases. Germline CDR1 and CDR2: MGHRA and YSYEKL. J gave up 6 bases and V 3 bases, and 5 bases lay outside the gene matches. CDR3 size: 16 residues. CDR3 protein: CASSHNRDRGNSPLHF. DNA for the CDR3: TGCGCCAGCAGCCACAATCGGGACAGGGGTAATTCACCCCTCCACTTT.

The chain has TRBV7-2 and TRBJ2-2, with a weak D call TRBD2 (6 bases). The CDR3 contains 16 residues. Germline lookup yields CDR1 SGHTA and CDR2 FQGNSA. V gave up 0 bases and J gave up 6 bases, with 14 bases separating them. CDR3 sequence: CASSLAMTSPSGELFF. The DNA of the CDR3 is TGTGCCAGCAGCTTAGCTATGACTAGTCCTTCCGGGGAGCTGTTTTTT. The whole variable domain, filled in from reference TRBV7-2 and TRBJ2-2, reads GAGVSQSPSNKVTEKGKDVELRCDPISGHTALYWYRQSLGQGLEFLIYFQGNSAPDKSGLPSDRFSAERTGGSVSTLTIQRTQQEDSAVYLCASSLAMTSPSGELFFGEGSRLTVL.

This clonotype came up a few times. The chain employs TRBV29-1 and TRBJ1-5; 10 bases map to TRBD1. The CDR3 has 18 residues. V was pared by 4 bases and J by 0 bases, with 12 bases of the junction left unmatched. CDR1 and CDR2 from the germline V gene are SQVTM and ANQGSEA. The CDR3, as DNA: TGCAGCGTTGCTAACGGGACAGGGGAATATCATAGCAATCAGCCCCAGCATTTT. Residues: CSVANGTGEYHSNQPQHF.

There are many counts of this clonotype. The chain is built from TRBV12-3 or TRBV12-4 and TRBJ2-1, with TRBD1 matching 9 bases. The CDR3 totals 20 residues. The J segment lost 9 bases and the V segment lost 4 bases, leaving 25 bases of the junction unmatched. The CDR3 region has the DNA TGTGCCAGCAGTTCCCGAGCACACCGATCGGGGACAGGGATTGGTGGTGAGCAGTTCTTC. It codes for CASSSRAHRSGTGIGGEQFF.

There are many counts of this clonotype. The CDR3 sequence is CASSQEWRGVYEQYF. The CDR3 coding sequence is TGTGCCAGCAGCCAAGAATGGCGGGGGGTTTACGAGCAGTACTTC. This chain joins TRBV4-2 and TRBJ2-7, with 8 positions matching TRBD2. Germline CDR1 and CDR2: LGHNA and YNFKEQ. With V trimmed by 0 bases and J by 4 bases, 5 bases remained unmatched. The CDR3 totals 15 residues.

The chain carries TRBV4-1 and TRBJ1-1; TRBD1 is a possible D gene (6 bases). The CDR3 consists of 14 residues. The V gene lost 1 base and the J gene lost 5 bases, with 11 bases spanning the gap. Germline CDR1 reads MGHRA; CDR2 reads YSYEKL. As DNA, the CDR3 is TGCGCCAGCAGCCAAGTACAGGGCCTGACTGAAGCTTTCTTT. Translated: CASSQVQGLTEAFF.

This clonotype was observed a few times. The chain carries TRBV20-1 and TRBJ2-7, with D possibly being TRBD2 (6 bases). The CDR3 is 14 residues long. V lost 4 bases, J lost 1 base, and 14 bases lay in between. Germline V gene lookup returns CDR1 DFQATT and CDR2 SNEGSKA (reference sequence). The CDR3 protein is CSANDFRGSYEQYF. DNA of the CDR3: TGCAGTGCTAATGATTTTCGGGGGTCCTACGAGCAGTACTTC.

This rearrangement joins TRBV7-9 to TRBJ1-2; 8 bases map to TRBD1. The CDR3 sequence is 13 residues long. V shed 1 base and J 8 bases; nucleotides not matched to a gene: 3. CDR1 and CDR2 from the germline V gene are SEHNR and FQNEAQ (reference sequence). The CDR3 sequence is CASSLDRGKGYTF. CDR3 bases: TGTGCCAGCAGCTTAGACAGGGGGAAAGGCTACACCTTC.

The chain uses TRBV7-2 and TRBJ2-7; D gene uncertain. Germline V gene sequence: CDR1 SGHTA, CDR2 FQGNSA. Trimming took off 1 base at V and 1 base at J, with 5 bases between the two ends. CDR3 length: 13 amino acids. CDR3 DNA sequence: TGTGCCAGCAGCTTAGTAGTTTCCTACGAGCAGTACTTC. Translating gives CASSLVVSYEQYF.

The chain couples TRBV20-1 to TRBJ2-6, with TRBD1 as a possible D gene (7 bases). The ends were cut back, 3 bases at V and 0 bases at J, with 18 bases in the middle. Germline CDR1 is DFQATT and CDR2 is SNEGSKA (reference sequence). The CDR3 sequence is 18 residues long. The CDR3 region has the DNA TGCAGTGCTAGCGGGGGACAGCCGCCCAACTCTGGGGCCAACGTCCTGACTTTC. Translating it yields CSASGGQPPNSGANVLTF.

There are a few counts of this clonotype. The rearrangement links TRBV7-9 to TRBJ2-1; 7 bases line up with TRBD1. Germline CDR1 and CDR2: SEHNR and FQNEAQ (reference sequence). V was clipped by 5 bases and J by 4 bases; unmatched bases: 14. The CDR3 is 17 amino acids. CDR3 amino acids: CASSTRQGYGIYNEQFF. The CDR3 nucleotides read TGTGCCAGCAGCACACGACAGGGTTACGGCATTTACAATGAGCAGTTCTTC.

The chain combines TRBV20-1 with TRBJ1-2; 8 bases are shared with TRBD1. With V trimmed by 4 bases and J by 6 bases, 4 bases remained unmatched. Germline V CDR1 and CDR2: DFQATT, SNEGSKA (reference sequence). The CDR3 runs to 12 residues. CDR3 nucleotides: TGCAGTGCTAATCCAGGGGGCCATGGCTACACCTTC. Protein: CSANPGGHGYTF.